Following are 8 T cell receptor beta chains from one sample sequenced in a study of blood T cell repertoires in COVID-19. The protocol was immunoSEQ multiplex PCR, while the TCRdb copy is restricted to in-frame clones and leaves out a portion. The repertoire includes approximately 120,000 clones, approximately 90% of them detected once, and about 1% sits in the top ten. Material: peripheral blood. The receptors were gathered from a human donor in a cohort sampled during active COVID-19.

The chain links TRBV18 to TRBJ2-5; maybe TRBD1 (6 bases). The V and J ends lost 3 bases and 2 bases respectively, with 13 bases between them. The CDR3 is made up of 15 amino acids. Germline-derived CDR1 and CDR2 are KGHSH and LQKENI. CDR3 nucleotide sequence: TGTGCCAGCTCACCCTTGGGGGCAGGACAAGAGACCCAGTACTTC. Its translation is CASSPLGAGQETQYF.

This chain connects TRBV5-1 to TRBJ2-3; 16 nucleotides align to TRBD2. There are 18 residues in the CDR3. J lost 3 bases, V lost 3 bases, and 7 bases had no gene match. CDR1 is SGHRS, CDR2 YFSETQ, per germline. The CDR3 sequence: CASSWTGTSGRVTDTQYF. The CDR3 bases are TGCGCCAGCAGCTGGACCGGGACTAGCGGGAGGGTTACAGATACGCAGTATTTT.

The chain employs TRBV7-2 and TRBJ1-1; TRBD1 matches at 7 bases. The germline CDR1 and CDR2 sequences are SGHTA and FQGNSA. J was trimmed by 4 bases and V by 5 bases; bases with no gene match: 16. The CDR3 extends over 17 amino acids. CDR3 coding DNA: TGTGCCAGCAGCCTGCATCCCCCCGGGACAGTTTTCACTGAAGCTTTCTTT. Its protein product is CASSLHPPGTVFTEAFF.

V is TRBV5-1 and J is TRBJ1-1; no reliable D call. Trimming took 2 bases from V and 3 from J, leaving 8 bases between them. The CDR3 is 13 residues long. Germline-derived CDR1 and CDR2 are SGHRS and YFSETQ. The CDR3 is CASSFRTDTEAFF. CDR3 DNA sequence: TGCGCCAGCAGCTTCCGAACGGACACTGAAGCTTTCTTT.

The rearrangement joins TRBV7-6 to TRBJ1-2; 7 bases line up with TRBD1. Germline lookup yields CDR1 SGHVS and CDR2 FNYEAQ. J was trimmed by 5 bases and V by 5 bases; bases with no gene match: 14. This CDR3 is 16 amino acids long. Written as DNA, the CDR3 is TGTGCCAGCAGCACAACCGGGAACAGGGGATCGTATGGCTACACCTTC. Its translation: CASSTTGNRGSYGYTF.

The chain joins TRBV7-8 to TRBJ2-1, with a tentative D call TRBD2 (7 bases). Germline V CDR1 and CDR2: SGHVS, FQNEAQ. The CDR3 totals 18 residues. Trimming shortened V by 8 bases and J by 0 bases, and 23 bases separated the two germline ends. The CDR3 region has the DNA TGTGCCAGCTGGGGGCTAGCGGAAATCGAGAGCTCCTACAATGAGCAGTTCTTC. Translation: CASWGLAEIESSYNEQFF.

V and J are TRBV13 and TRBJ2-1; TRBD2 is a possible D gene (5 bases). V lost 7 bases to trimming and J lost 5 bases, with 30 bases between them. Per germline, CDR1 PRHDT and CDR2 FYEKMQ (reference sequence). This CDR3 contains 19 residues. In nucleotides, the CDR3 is TGTGCCAGCACCCAAGAGGGTATGGGCGGACCGCCCCCCGACAATGAGCAGTTCTTC. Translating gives CASTQEGMGGPPPDNEQFF.

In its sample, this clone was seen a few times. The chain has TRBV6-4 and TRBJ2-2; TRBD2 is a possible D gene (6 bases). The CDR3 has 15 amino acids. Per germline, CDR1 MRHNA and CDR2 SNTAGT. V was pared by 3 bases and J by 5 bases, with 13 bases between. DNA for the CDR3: TGTGCCAGCAGTGAGCAGGGAGGATGGACCGGGGAGCTGTTTTTT. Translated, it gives CASSEQGGWTGELFF.